This TCR beta chain stems from a study of blood T cell repertoires in COVID-19. Study summary: Nucleic acid was either cDNA or gDNA, and it came from T cells, B-cell-depleted T cells, or PBMCs.

Sequenced by immunoSEQ multiplex PCR; TCRdb stores in-frame clones only, minus some. The sample includes about 300,000 clones, approximately 83% of them seen just once. V shed 5 bases and J shed 7 bases, with 18 bases lying between them. The CDR3 has 14 amino acids. The germline CDR1 and CDR2 sequences are SGHTA and FQGNSA. The origin of this receptor is a woman between 50 and 59 years old who had recovered from COVID-19. The chain uses TRBV7-2 and TRBJ2-7, with D possibly being TRBD2 (5 bases). Sample: peripheral blood. DNA for the CDR3: TGTGCCAGCAGCAGCGGCACCAGTTTAGGAGAGCAGTACTTC. It codes for CASSSGTSLGEQYF.